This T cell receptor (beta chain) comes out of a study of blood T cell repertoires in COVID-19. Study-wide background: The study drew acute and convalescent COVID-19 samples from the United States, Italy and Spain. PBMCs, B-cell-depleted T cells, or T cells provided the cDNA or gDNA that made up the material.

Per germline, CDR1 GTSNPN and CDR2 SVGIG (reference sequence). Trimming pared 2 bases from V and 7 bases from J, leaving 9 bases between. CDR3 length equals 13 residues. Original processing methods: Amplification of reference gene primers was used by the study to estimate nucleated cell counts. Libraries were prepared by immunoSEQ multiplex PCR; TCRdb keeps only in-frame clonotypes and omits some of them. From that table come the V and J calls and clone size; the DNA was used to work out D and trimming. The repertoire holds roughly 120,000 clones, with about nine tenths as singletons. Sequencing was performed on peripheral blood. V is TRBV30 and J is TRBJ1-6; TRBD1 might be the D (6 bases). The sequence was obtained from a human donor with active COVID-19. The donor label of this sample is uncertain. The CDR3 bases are TGTGCCTGGAGTCGACAGGAAAATTCACCCCTCCACTTT. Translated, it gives CAWSRQENSPLHF. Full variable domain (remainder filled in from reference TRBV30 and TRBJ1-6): SQTIHQWPATLVQPVGSPLSLECTVEGTSNPNLYWYRQAAGRGLQLLFYSVGIGQISSEVPQNLSASRPQDRQFILSSKKLLLSDSGFYLCAWSRQENSPLHFGNGTRLTVT.